The clone carrying this T cell receptor (beta chain) showed up just a few times. Investigators prepared the TCR beta libraries by applying iRepertoire HTBI primers and Arm-PCR of CDR3 regions. TCRdb passed the multiplex PCR reads through MiXCR, listing each CDR3 protein once. The table has around 420,000 distinct CDR3 sequences, 15% seen once. Time point denoted: newly diagnosed GD, antithyroid drugs for less than 3 months. Researchers made the TCR library from RNA that was extracted from PBMCs. Diagnosing Graves' disease relied on the American Thyroid Association guidelines. This specimen belongs to a study of regulatory T cells in long-lasting Graves disease. The V gene lost 1 base and the J gene lost 7 bases, with 5 bases spanning the gap. Per the germline V gene, CDR1 is SGHDN and CDR2 is FVKESK. This CDR3 has 12 amino acids. These data also formed part of another study, on T cells in Graves' hyperthyroidism and ophthalmopathy. That study reports: In the first-round RT-PCR of the TCR CDR3, the HTBI primer set was used.

The receptor was isolated from a woman in her 40s with Graves disease. Sequenced material: peripheral blood mononuclear cells (PBMCs), taken at new diagnosis, from a patient treated with antithyroid drugs. The chain is built from TRBV14 and TRBJ2-1, with unresolved D. CDR3 sequence reads: CASSQVVNEQFF. As DNA, the CDR3 is TGTGCCAGCAGCCAAGTTGTGAATGAGCAGTTCTTC.